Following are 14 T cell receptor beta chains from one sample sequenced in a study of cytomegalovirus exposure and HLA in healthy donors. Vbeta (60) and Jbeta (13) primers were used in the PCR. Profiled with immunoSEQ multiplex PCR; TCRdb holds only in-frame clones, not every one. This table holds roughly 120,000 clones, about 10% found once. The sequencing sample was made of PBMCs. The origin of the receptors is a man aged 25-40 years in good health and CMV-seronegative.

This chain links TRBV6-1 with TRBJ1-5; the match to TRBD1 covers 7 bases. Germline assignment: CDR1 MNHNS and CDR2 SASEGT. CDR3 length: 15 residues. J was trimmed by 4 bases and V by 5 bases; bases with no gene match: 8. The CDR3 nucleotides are TGTGCCAGCAGTCAGGGGGACTCGAGGAATCAGCCCCAGCATTTT. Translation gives CASSQGDSRNQPQHF.

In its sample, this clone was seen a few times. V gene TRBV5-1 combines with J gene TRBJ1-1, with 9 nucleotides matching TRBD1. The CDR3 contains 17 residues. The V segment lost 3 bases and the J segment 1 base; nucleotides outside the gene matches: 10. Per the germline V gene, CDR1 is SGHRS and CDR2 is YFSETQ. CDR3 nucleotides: TGCGCCAGCAGCTCCTCCGGGACAGGGTTAGGGAACACTGAAGCTTTCTTT. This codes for CASSSSGTGLGNTEAFF.

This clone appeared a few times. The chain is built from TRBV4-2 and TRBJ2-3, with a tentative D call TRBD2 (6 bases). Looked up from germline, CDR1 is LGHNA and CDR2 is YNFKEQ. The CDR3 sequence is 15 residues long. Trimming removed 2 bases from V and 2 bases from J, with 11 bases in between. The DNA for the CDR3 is TGTGCCAGCAGCCAACAAGCGGGTTCCACAGATACGCAGTATTTT. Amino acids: CASSQQAGSTDTQYF.

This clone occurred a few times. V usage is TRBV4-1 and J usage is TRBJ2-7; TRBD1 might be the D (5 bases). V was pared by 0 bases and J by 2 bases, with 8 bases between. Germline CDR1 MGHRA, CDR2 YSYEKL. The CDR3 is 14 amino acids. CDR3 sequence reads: CASSQDQGTYEQYF. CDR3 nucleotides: TGCGCCAGCAGCCAAGATCAGGGCACCTACGAGCAGTACTTC.

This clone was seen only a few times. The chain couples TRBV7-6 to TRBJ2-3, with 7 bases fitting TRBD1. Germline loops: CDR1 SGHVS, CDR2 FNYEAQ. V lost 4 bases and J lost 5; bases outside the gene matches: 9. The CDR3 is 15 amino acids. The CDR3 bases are TGTGCCAGCAGCTCAGAACAGGGGCCAGGAGATACGCAGTATTTT. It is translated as CASSSEQGPGDTQYF.

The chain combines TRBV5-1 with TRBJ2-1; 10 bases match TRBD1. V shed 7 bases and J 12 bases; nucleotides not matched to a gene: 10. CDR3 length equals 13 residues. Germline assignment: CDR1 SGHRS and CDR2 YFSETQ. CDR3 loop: CASSGTGVWGQFF. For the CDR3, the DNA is TGCGCCAGCTCTGGGACAGGGGTATGGGGGCAGTTCTTC.

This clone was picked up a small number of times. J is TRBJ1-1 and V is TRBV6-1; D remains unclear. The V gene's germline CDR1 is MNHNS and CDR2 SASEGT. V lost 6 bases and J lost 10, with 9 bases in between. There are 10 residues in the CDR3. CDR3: CASSGGLAFF. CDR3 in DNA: TGTGCCAGCAGCGGAGGGCTAGCTTTCTTT.

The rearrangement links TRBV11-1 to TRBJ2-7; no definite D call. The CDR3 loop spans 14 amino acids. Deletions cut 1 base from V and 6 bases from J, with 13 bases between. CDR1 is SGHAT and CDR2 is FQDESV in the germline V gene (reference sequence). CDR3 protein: CASSLDPDISEQYF. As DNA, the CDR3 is TGTGCCAGCAGCTTAGACCCTGACATATCCGAGCAGTACTTC.

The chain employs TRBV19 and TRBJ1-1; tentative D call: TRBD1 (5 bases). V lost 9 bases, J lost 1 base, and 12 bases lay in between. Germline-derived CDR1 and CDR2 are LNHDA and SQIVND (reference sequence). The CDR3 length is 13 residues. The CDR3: CASSRAGNTEAFF. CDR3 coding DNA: TGTGCCAGCTCCAGGGCAGGGAACACTGAAGCTTTCTTT.

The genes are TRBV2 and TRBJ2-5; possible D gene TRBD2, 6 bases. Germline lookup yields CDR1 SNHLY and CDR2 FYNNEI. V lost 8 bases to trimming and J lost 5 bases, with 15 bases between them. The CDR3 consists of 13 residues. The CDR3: CASRGLPGETQYF. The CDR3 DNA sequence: TGTGCCAGCCGGGGACTCCCTGGGGAGACCCAGTACTTC.

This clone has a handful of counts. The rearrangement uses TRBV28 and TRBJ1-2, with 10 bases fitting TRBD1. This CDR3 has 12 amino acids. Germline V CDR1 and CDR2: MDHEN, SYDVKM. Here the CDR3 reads CAGGTGEYGYTF. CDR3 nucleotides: TGTGCGGGGGGGACAGGGGAATATGGCTACACCTTC.

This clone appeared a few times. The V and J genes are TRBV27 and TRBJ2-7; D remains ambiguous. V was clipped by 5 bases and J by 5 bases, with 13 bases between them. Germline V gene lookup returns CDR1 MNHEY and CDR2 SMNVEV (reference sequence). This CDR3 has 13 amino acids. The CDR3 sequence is CASSSSPTHEQYF. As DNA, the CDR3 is TGTGCCAGCAGTAGTAGCCCGACCCACGAGCAGTACTTC.

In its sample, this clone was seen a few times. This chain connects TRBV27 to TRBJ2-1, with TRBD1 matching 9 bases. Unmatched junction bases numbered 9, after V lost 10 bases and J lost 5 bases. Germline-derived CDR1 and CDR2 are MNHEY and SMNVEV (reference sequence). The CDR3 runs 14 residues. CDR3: CANKKRTGDNEQFF. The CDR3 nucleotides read TGTGCCAACAAGAAAAGGACAGGGGACAATGAGCAGTTCTTC.

CDR3 protein: CASSESWQRGVYNEQFF. CDR3 in DNA: TGTGCCAGCAGTGAATCGTGGCAGCGGGGGGTTTACAATGAGCAGTTCTTC. The chain couples TRBV25-1 to TRBJ2-1, with 9 positions matching TRBD2. The CDR3 has 17 residues. After removal of 1 base from V and 4 bases from J, the junction contained 8 bases not matched to a gene. From germline, CDR1 is MGHDK and CDR2 SYGVNS.